This T cell receptor (beta chain) came from a study of T cell responses to AZD1222 COVID-19 vaccine. Study-wide results and limits: Close to half of spike-specific TCRs reportedly recognize unmutated variant regions. Females outnumbered males among donors, who were mostly white British; clonal diversity was possibly underestimated.

Sequencing was performed with immunoSEQ multiplex PCR; in TCRdb, only in-frame clones are kept and a portion is missing. The sample carries over 150,000 clones, approximately 94% recorded once. For this clone: Its antigen is not known.

This CDR3 region has 16 residues. The germline V gene encodes CDR1 ENHRY and CDR2 SYGVKD. V lost 3 bases and J lost 0, with 12 bases in between. The TCR comes from an adult who received the AZD1222 COVID-19 vaccine. Sequencing used peripheral blood, obtained 28 days after the second AZD1222 dose. This chain uses TRBV10-3 with TRBJ1-3; D remains ambiguous. For the CDR3, the DNA is TGTGCCATCAGTGACCCCGGGCGGAACTCTGGAAACACCATATATTTT. It codes for CAISDPGRNSGNTIYF.